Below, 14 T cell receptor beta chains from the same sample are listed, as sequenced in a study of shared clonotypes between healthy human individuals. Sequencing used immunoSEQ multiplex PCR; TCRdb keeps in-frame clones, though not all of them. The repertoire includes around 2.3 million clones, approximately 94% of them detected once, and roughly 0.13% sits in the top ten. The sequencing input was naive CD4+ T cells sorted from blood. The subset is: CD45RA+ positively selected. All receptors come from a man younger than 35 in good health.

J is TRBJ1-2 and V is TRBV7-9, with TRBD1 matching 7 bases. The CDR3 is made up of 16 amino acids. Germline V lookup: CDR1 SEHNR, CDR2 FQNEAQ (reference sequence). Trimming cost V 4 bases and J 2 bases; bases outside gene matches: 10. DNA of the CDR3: TGTGCCAGCAGCTCGGACAGGAGCCTCCCCAACTATGGCTACACCTTC. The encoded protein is CASSSDRSLPNYGYTF.

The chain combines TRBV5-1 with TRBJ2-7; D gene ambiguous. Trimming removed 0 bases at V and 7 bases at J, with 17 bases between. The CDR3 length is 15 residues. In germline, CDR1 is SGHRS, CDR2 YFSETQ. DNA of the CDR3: TGCGCCAGCAGCTTGGATTCGACCACCTCCCGTGAGCAGTACTTC. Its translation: CASSLDSTTSREQYF.

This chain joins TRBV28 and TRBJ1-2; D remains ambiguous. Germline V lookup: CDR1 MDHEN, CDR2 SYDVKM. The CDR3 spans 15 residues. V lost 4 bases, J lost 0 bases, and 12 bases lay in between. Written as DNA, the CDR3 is TGTGCCAGCAGTTATAGAAAGACGACTAACTATGGCTACACCTTC. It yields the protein CASSYRKTTNYGYTF.

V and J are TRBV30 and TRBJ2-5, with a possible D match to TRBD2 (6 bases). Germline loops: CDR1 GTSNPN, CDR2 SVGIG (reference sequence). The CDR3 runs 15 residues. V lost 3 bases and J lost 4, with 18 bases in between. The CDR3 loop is CAWSPRGRGGETQYF. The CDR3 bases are TGTGCCTGGAGCCCTCGGGGGAGAGGAGGAGAGACCCAGTACTTC.

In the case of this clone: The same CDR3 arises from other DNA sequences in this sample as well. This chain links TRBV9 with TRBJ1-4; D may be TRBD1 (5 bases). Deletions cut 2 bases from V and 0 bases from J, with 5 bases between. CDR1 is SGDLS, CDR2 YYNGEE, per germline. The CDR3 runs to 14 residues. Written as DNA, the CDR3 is TGTGCCAGCAGCGTCAGGGCAACTAATGAAAAACTGTTTTTT. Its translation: CASSVRATNEKLFF.

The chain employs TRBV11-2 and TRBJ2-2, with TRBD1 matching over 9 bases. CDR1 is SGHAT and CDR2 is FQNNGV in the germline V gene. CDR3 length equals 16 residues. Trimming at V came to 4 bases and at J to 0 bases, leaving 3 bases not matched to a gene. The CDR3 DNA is TGTGCCAGCAGCTGGGGACAGGGAGCGAACACCGGGGAGCTGTTTTTT. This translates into CASSWGQGANTGELFF.

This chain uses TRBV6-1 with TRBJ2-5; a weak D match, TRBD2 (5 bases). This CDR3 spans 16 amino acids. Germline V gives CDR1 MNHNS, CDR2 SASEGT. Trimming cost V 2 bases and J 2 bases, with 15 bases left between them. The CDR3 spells CASSESREPGQETQYF. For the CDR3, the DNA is TGTGCCAGCAGTGAATCCCGAGAACCGGGGCAAGAGACCCAGTACTTC.

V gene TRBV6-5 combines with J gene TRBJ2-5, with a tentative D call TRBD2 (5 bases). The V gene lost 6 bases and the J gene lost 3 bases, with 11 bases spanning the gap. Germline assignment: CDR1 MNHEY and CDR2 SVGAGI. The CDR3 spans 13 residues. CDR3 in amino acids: CASRDWGEETQYF. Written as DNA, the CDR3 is TGTGCCAGCAGGGATTGGGGAGAAGAGACCCAGTACTTC.

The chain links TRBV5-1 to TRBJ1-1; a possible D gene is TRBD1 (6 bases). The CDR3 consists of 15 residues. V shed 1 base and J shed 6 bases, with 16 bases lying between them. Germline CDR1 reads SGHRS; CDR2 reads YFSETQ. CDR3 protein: CASSLRFFGQPEAFF. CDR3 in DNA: TGCGCCAGCAGCTTGCGTTTTTTTGGACAGCCTGAAGCTTTCTTT.

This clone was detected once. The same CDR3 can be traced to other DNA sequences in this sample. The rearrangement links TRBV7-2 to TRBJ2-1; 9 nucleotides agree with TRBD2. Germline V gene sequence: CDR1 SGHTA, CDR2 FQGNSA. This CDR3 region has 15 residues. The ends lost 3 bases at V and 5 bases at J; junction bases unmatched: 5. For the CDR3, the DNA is TGTGCCAGCAGCTTGGCGCTAGCGGGGAACAATGAGCAGTTCTTC. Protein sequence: CASSLALAGNNEQFF. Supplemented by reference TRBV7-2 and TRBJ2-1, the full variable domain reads GAGVSQSPSNKVTEKGKDVELRCDPISGHTALYWYRQSLGQGLEFLIYFQGNSAPDKSGLPSDRFSAERTGGSVSTLTIQRTQQEDSAVYLCASSLALAGNNEQFFGPGTRLTVL.

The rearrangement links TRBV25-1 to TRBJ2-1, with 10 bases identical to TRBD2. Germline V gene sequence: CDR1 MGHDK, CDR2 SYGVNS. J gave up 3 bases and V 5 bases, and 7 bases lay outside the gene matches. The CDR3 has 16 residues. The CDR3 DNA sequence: TGTGCCAGCAGTCAAAGCGGGAGGGCCCTCTACAATGAGCAGTTCTTC. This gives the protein CASSQSGRALYNEQFF.

The CDR3 loop reads CASSQDRTVLVPDEQYF. For the CDR3, the DNA is TGCGCCAGCAGCCAAGACAGAACGGTGCTGGTCCCAGACGAGCAGTACTTC. The chain carries TRBV4-3 and TRBJ2-7, with D hard to call. Trimming shortened V by 0 bases and J by 5 bases, and 20 bases separated the two germline ends. Germline CDR1 LGHNA, CDR2 YSLEER. The CDR3 sequence is 17 residues long.

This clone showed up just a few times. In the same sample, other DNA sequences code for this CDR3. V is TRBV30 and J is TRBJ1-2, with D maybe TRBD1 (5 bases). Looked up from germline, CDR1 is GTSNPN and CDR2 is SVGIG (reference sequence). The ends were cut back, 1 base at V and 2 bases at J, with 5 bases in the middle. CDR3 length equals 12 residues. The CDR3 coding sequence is TGTGCCTGGAGTGAGGGGAACTATGGCTACACCTTC. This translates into CAWSEGNYGYTF.

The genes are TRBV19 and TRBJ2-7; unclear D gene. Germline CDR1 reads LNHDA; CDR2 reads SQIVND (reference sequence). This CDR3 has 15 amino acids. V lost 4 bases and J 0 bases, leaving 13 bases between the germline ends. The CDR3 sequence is CASSSHRELSYEQYF. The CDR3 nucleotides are TGTGCCAGTAGTAGTCACAGAGAACTCTCCTACGAGCAGTACTTC.